The 22 T cell receptor beta chains below were found in one sample sequenced in a study of molecular identifiers for immune sequencing clone quantification. Each CDR3 protein gets one entry after TCRdb re-called the PCR reads with MiXCR. Of 300,000 to 400,000 distinct CDR3 sequences in the sample, about 23% are singletons; the top ten hold roughly 0.7%. The sample was naive CD8+ T cells from blood, with Jurkat cell RNA spiked in. Subset given: FACS-sorted CD8+CD4-CCR7+CD45RA+ naive T cells. All receptors derive from a human donor in good health. Some libraries in this study had Jurkat cell RNA spiked in.

The chain is built from TRBV30 and TRBJ1-5, with 7 bases that match TRBD1. The V gene's germline CDR1 is GTSNPN and CDR2 SVGIG (reference sequence). Trimming removed 5 bases from V and 0 bases from J; junction bases left unmatched: 7. CDR3 length: 15 residues. CDR3 DNA sequence: TGTGCCTGGCAGACAGGGACAGATAGCAATCAGCCCCAGCATTTT. Amino acids: CAWQTGTDSNQPQHF.

This clonotype was recorded many times. The gene calls are TRBV6-7 and TRBJ1-5; D is ambiguous. TRBV6-7 falls under the ORF class, with uncertain function. V lost 4 bases and J lost 5, with 6 bases in between. The CDR3 length is 12 residues. The CDR3 loop reads CASSFKDQPQHF. CDR3 DNA: TGTGCCAGCAGTTTCAAAGATCAGCCCCAGCATTTT.

This clonotype was counted only a few times. The rearrangement links TRBV28 to TRBJ2-7, with 13 bases lining up with TRBD2. The CDR3 length is 15 residues. Germline V lookup: CDR1 MDHEN, CDR2 SYDVKM. With 4 bases clipped from V and 5 bases from J, the junction kept 5 bases outside the gene matches. CDR3 bases: TGTGCCAGCAGTTCAGGACTAGCGGGAGTCAACGAGCAGTACTTC. Encoded protein: CASSSGLAGVNEQYF. The full variable domain, completed using reference TRBV28 and TRBJ2-7, is DVKVTQSSRYLVKRTGEKVFLECVQDMDHENMFWYRQDPGLGLRLIYFSYDVKMKEKGDIPEGYSVSREKKERFSLILESASTNQTSMYLCASSSGLAGVNEQYFGPGTRLTVT.

This clonotype has at least ten counts. CDR3 sequence reads: CATSDTYNEQFF. The CDR3 DNA reads as TGTGCCACCAGTGATACATACAATGAGCAGTTCTTC. This chain connects TRBV24-1 to TRBJ2-1, with D hard to call. This CDR3 spans 12 amino acids. Germline CDR1 is KGHDR and CDR2 is SFDVKD. The V end was cut by 3 bases, the J end by 4 bases, with 3 bases between.

The chain couples TRBV6-2 or TRBV6-3 to TRBJ2-7; TRBD1 agrees at 7 bases. V shed 6 bases and J 7 bases; nucleotides not matched to a gene: 12. Germline V gives CDR1 MNHEY, CDR2 SVGEGT. CDR3 length equals 14 residues. CDR3 sequence (DNA): TGTGCCAGCAGCGACCACCGGACAGGTCGAGAGCAGTACTTC. Translation: CASSDHRTGREQYF.

Regarding this clonotype: A much larger clonotype is one base distant, so this may be a read error. The conserved phenylalanine or tryptophan is not found at the CDR3 terminus, so this likely reflects a read error. The chain employs TRBV7-2 and TRBJ1-1; 7 bases fit TRBD1. The length of the CDR3 is 16 residues. V gave up 5 bases and J gave up 11 bases; unmatched junction bases: 20. Per germline, CDR1 SGHTA and CDR2 FQGNSA. CDR3 sequence reads: CASSRPRQGLLQWAFL. The CDR3 DNA reads as TGTGCCAGCAGCCGGCCCCGACAGGGCCTGCTTCAGTGGGCTTTCCTT.

V is TRBV19 and J is TRBJ2-7; TRBD2 aligns across 8 bases. With V trimmed by 6 bases and J by 6 bases, 10 bases remained unmatched. CDR3 length: 14 amino acids. From germline, CDR1 is LNHDA and CDR2 SQIVND (reference sequence). This CDR3 is CASSLISGSSEQYF. Here the CDR3 DNA reads TGTGCCAGTAGCCTTATCAGCGGGAGTTCCGAGCAGTACTTC.

The chain links TRBV15 to TRBJ1-1; D is undetermined. Looked up from germline, CDR1 is LNHNV and CDR2 is YYDKDF (reference sequence). The V end lost 5 bases, the J end lost 1 base, and 8 bases lay between the germline ends. CDR3 length: 13 amino acids. In DNA, the CDR3 is TGTGCCACCAGCGAGGGCCGGAACACTGAAGCTTTCTTT. Its translation: CATSEGRNTEAFF.

The V call is TRBV6-5, the J call TRBJ2-5; D is perhaps TRBD1 (5 bases). Between the trimmed V and J ends, which lost 0 bases and 9 bases, there was a span of 17 bases. The CDR3 has 15 residues. Germline CDR1 and CDR2: MNHEY and SVGAGI. CDR3 sequence: CASSYSPDTSRAQYF. CDR3 nucleotide sequence: TGTGCCAGCAGTTACTCTCCGGACACAAGCCGGGCCCAGTACTTC.

This clonotype was counted between two and nine times. The chain couples TRBV30 to TRBJ1-4; D is perhaps TRBD1 (6 bases). V lost 0 bases and J lost 5, with 13 bases in between. The CDR3 is 15 amino acids. Germline values: CDR1 GTSNPN, CDR2 SVGIG (reference sequence). CDR3 sequence reads: CAWSVRTDKNEKLFF. The CDR3 DNA reads as TGTGCCTGGAGTGTTAGGACAGACAAAAATGAAAAACTGTTTTTT.

In this sample, this clonotype turned up a few times. This chain connects TRBV6-2 or TRBV6-3 to TRBJ2-3; D perhaps matches TRBD1 (5 bases). The CDR3 is 14 amino acids. In germline, CDR1 is MNHEY, CDR2 SVGEGT. Trimming took 2 bases from V and 5 from J, leaving 11 bases between them. CDR3 amino acids: CASSYLGPGDTQYF. The CDR3 coding sequence is TGTGCCAGCAGTTACCTGGGGCCGGGAGATACGCAGTATTTT.

This clonotype was counted at least ten times. This sequence joins TRBV7-9 and TRBJ1-1; D not certain. There are 14 residues in the CDR3. Trimming took off 7 bases at V and 6 bases at J, with 18 bases between the two ends. CDR1 SEHNR and CDR2 FQNEAQ come from the germline V gene (reference sequence). This CDR3 reads CASKAREGNPEAFF. The CDR3 DNA follows: TGTGCCAGCAAAGCAAGGGAAGGGAATCCTGAAGCTTTCTTT.

The sample holds a few counts of this clonotype. The V and J genes are TRBV20-1 and TRBJ2-7; D might be TRBD2 (6 bases). CDR3 length: 15 residues. Germline V gene lookup returns CDR1 DFQATT and CDR2 SNEGSKA (reference sequence). V was cut by 3 bases and J by 5 bases, with 20 bases left in between. CDR3 protein: CSARDGGSPGDEQYF. As DNA, the CDR3 is TGCAGTGCTAGGGATGGGGGGAGCCCCGGGGACGAGCAGTACTTC.

This rearrangement joins TRBV6-5 to TRBJ2-4, with TRBD1 identical over 7 bases. V dropped 6 bases and J dropped 2; count of bases not matched to a gene: 7. The V gene's germline CDR1 is MNHEY and CDR2 SVGAGI. The CDR3 loop spans 15 amino acids. The CDR3 coding sequence is TGTGCCAGCAGGGACAGGAACCCTACCAAAAACATTCAGTACTTC. This sequence encodes CASRDRNPTKNIQYF.

In this sample, this clonotype turned up a few times. V usage is TRBV4-3 and J usage is TRBJ2-7; 7 positions match TRBD2. J lost 5 bases, V lost 2 bases, and 3 bases had no gene match. Germline values: CDR1 LGHNA, CDR2 YSLEER. The CDR3 has 13 residues. The CDR3 DNA reads TGCGCCAGCAGCCAAATAGCGGGCCACGAGCAGTACTTC. This sequence encodes CASSQIAGHEQYF.

This chain uses TRBV28 with TRBJ1-1; 9 bases match TRBD1. CDR1 is MDHEN, CDR2 SYDVKM, per germline. The trim removed 1 base at V and 3 bases at J, leaving 18 bases unmatched. The CDR3 has 20 amino acids. CDR3 in amino acids: CASSLLQSGTGCCWYTEAFF. The CDR3 DNA reads TGTGCCAGCAGTTTATTGCAGTCCGGGACAGGGTGCTGTTGGTACACTGAAGCTTTCTTT.

This clonotype was seen at least ten times. J is TRBJ2-7 and V is TRBV28; D may be TRBD1 (6 bases). CDR3 length equals 14 residues. CDR1 is MDHEN and CDR2 is SYDVKM in the germline V gene. Trimming pared 4 bases from V and 6 bases from J, leaving 16 bases between. The CDR3 DNA reads as TGTGCCAGCAGTTCCCTCACAGGGTCCGCCGAGCAGTACTTC. Translation: CASSSLTGSAEQYF.

With respect to this clonotype: One junction end disagrees with the germline gene, perhaps due to a read error. The chain employs TRBV5-4 and TRBJ2-7; D is unclear. Per germline, CDR1 SGHNT and CDR2 YYREEE (reference sequence). The CDR3 covers 13 residues. Here the CDR3 DNA reads TGTACCAGCAGCTTGGTGCAGTCCTACGAGCAGTACTTC. Its protein is CTSSLVQSYEQYF. Based on the CDR3 plus reference TRBV5-4 and TRBJ2-7, the full variable domain is ETGVTQSPTHLIKTRGQQVTLRCSSQSGHNTVSWYQQALGQGPQFIFQYYREEENGRGNFPPRFSGLQFPNYSSELNVNALELDDSALYLCTSSLVQSYEQYFGPGTRLTVT.

The J gene is TRBJ1-2, the V gene TRBV7-9; possible D gene TRBD1, 6 bases. V shed 5 bases and J shed 7 bases, with 17 bases lying between them. Germline CDR1 is SEHNR and CDR2 is FQNEAQ (reference sequence). The CDR3 is made up of 14 amino acids. In nucleotides, the CDR3 is TGTGCCAGCAGCAAACTAACAGGGTCTTTTGGCTACACCTTC. Its translation is CASSKLTGSFGYTF.

This chain uses TRBV3-1 with TRBJ2-3; 9 bases are shared with TRBD2. There are 17 residues in the CDR3. J lost 5 bases, V lost 0 bases, and 9 bases had no gene match. Germline values: CDR1 LGHDT, CDR2 YNNKEL (reference sequence). The CDR3 loop is CASSQDRAGGPVDTQYF. The DNA for the CDR3 is TGTGCCAGCAGCCAAGATAGGGCGGGGGGGCCGGTAGATACGCAGTATTTT.

The CDR3 here is CASRPRQGTNEQYF. The DNA of the CDR3 is TGTGCCAGCAGGCCCCGACAGGGAACCAACGAGCAGTACTTC. The chain is built from TRBV11-2 and TRBJ2-7; 7 nucleotides agree with TRBD1. The CDR3 has 14 amino acids. The J segment lost 5 bases and the V segment lost 6 bases, leaving 10 bases of the junction unmatched. Germline CDR1 and CDR2: SGHAT and FQNNGV.

This clonotype was counted a few times. The junction departs from germline at one end; a sequencing error may be responsible. The chain joins TRBV20-1 to TRBJ1-1; D is perhaps TRBD1 (6 bases). In germline, CDR1 is DFQATT, CDR2 SNEGSKA (reference sequence). The CDR3 is 13 amino acids. CDR3 amino acids: CSARDTGSTEASF. CDR3 nucleotide sequence: TGCAGTGCTAGAGATACAGGGAGCACTGAAGCTTCCTTT.